This TCR beta chain was captured by sequencing in a study of T cell responses to AZD1222 COVID-19 vaccine. In regard to this clone: Antigen unknown.

Study-level results: Within unmutated variant regions lay the reported targets of nearly half of spike-specific TCRs. Among AZD1222 vaccinees, only five or six were seropositive at baseline. Donors in the cohort were predominantly white British and more often female, and clonal diversity was possibly underestimated. The span of vaccine-associated CD4 TCRs extended across spike, with dominance at 160-218 and 743-854.

Only in-frame clones appear in the TCRdb table, and some are missing; sequencing was by immunoSEQ multiplex PCR. Of approximately 94,000 clones listed, 92% are singletons. This CDR3 has 15 amino acids. Trimming removed 3 bases at V and 2 bases at J, with 14 bases between. Germline V gives CDR1 LNHDA, CDR2 SQIVND (reference sequence). The receptor was isolated from an adult in good health. Sample: peripheral blood, taken on day 0 of AZD1222 vaccination. The chain carries TRBV19 and TRBJ2-7; D is unclear. Here the CDR3 DNA reads TGTGCCAGTAGTATGGCTTCGACGGGTGCCTACGAGCAGTACTTC. Its protein product is CASSMASTGAYEQYF.